These 17 T cell receptor beta chains were all obtained from the same sample, sequenced in a study of blood T cell repertoires in COVID-19 (dated by TCRdb to 2020 to 2021). Library preparation used the immunoSEQ multiplex PCR assay. TCRdb took this table from immuneACCESS and kept in-frame rearrangements with V and J called. Such tables lack part of the clones; where checked against another copy, unresolved V genes explain under half of the gap, and the rest is unexplained. This sample gives about 46,000 clones in total; around 90% of them show up just once. The ten largest clones represent over 8.5% of the sample. Sequenced sample: peripheral blood. These receptors were collected from a man aged 50 to 59 with active COVID-19.

J is TRBJ1-2 and V is TRBV21-1; the DNA was not compared with TRBD1, the D call given in the table. TRBV21-1 is an annotated pseudogene. The CDR3 covers 16 residues. CDR3: CASSKVGRRGDYGYTF. The CDR3 nucleotides read TGTGCCAGCAGCAAAGTAGGGCGCAGGGGGGACTATGGCTACACCTTC.

The J gene is TRBJ2-1, the V gene TRBV24-1, with D uncertain. V was clipped by 3 bases and J by 6 bases, with 11 bases between them. The CDR3 is 14 residues long. The germline CDR1 and CDR2 sequences are KGHDR and SFDVKD. The CDR3 nucleotides read TGTGCCACCAGTGATGCCTCTATACGCAATGAGCAGTTCTTC. It specifies CATSDASIRNEQFF.

This clone was counted once. The chain joins TRBV19 to TRBJ2-3; perhaps TRBD1 as D (6 bases). The ends were cut back, 2 bases at V and 4 bases at J, with 10 bases in the middle. Germline V gene data show CDR1 as LNHDA and CDR2 as SQIVND (reference sequence). CDR3 size: 14 residues. CDR3 amino acids: CASSIRGTPDTQYF. The DNA for the CDR3 is TGTGCCAGTAGTATAAGGGGGACGCCAGATACGCAGTATTTT.

The rearrangement links TRBV28 to TRBJ2-3, with D perhaps TRBD2 (7 bases). From germline, CDR1 is MDHEN and CDR2 SYDVKM. V gave up 7 bases and J gave up 7 bases, with 15 bases separating them. CDR3 size: 13 residues. The CDR3 DNA sequence: TGTGCCAGCATAGGGGGGGGGCGAAATACGCAGTATTTT. Protein: CASIGGGRNTQYF.

The chain recombines TRBV5-4 with TRBJ1-2; TRBD1 agrees at 10 bases. The germline V gene encodes CDR1 SGHNT and CDR2 YYREEE (reference sequence). The V gene end was trimmed by 4 bases and the J gene end by 7 bases; junction bases not matched to a gene: 7. The length of the CDR3 is 14 residues. CDR3: CASSAGQGVGGYTF. Written as DNA, the CDR3 is TGTGCCAGCAGCGCTGGACAGGGGGTCGGTGGCTACACCTTC.

The rearrangement links TRBV6-5 to TRBJ2-3; D is perhaps TRBD1 (5 bases). The V gene lost 6 bases and the J gene lost 4 bases, with 8 bases spanning the gap. The CDR3 consists of 12 residues. Germline assignment: CDR1 MNHEY and CDR2 SVGAGI. CDR3 amino acids: CASRKGPDTQYF. DNA of the CDR3: TGTGCCAGCAGGAAGGGGCCAGATACGCAGTATTTT.

The chain is built from TRBV7-9 and TRBJ2-2; the match to TRBD1 covers 7 bases. J lost 2 bases, V lost 4 bases, and 4 bases had no gene match. CDR1 SEHNR and CDR2 FQNEAQ come from the germline V gene (reference sequence). This CDR3 contains 15 residues. For the CDR3, the DNA is TGTGCCAGCAGCTCAGGGGGTCGAAACACCGGGGAGCTGTTTTTT. Protein: CASSSGGRNTGELFF.

The chain couples TRBV9 to TRBJ2-7, with D tentatively TRBD2 (5 bases). CDR3 size: 13 residues. Trimming stripped 0 bases from V and 1 base from J, with 5 bases between. Per the germline V gene, CDR1 is SGDLS and CDR2 is YYNGEE. The CDR3 region is CASSVAGSYEQYF. The CDR3 DNA follows: TGTGCCAGCAGCGTAGCGGGATCCTACGAGCAGTACTTC.

The chain carries TRBV6-6 and TRBJ2-1; TRBD2 matches 8 bases. V was pared by 6 bases and J by 4 bases, with 8 bases of the junction left unmatched. The germline gives CDR1 MNHNY, CDR2 SVGAGI (reference sequence). The CDR3 consists of 15 residues. In nucleotides, the CDR3 is TGTGCCAGCAGGACAGCGGGAGTTGCATACAATGAGCAGTTCTTC. The encoded protein is CASRTAGVAYNEQFF.

The V gene is TRBV10-3, the J gene TRBJ1-1; possible D gene TRBD1, 5 bases. V was clipped by 10 bases and J by 3 bases, with 18 bases between them. The CDR3 has 14 residues. CDR1 ENHRY and CDR2 SYGVKD come from the germline V gene. The CDR3 reads CATAPAGGDTEAFF. CDR3 nucleotides: TGTGCCACCGCCCCTGCTGGGGGGGACACTGAAGCTTTCTTT.

The rearrangement joins TRBV5-1 to TRBJ1-6; D is undetermined. Germline CDR1 SGHRS, CDR2 YFSETQ. CDR3 length equals 14 residues. V was shortened by 4 bases and J by 7 bases, with 12 bases between the two germline ends. CDR3 coding DNA: TGCGCCAGCAGCCTCCTGGGCCAAAATTCACCCCTCCACTTT. Residues: CASSLLGQNSPLHF.

Written as DNA, the CDR3 is TGTGCCAGCAGTTACTCGCCGGGCTACAGACTAGTGCGAAGCGAGCAGTACTTC. This translates into CASSYSPGYRLVRSEQYF. The chain uses TRBV6-2 or TRBV6-3 and TRBJ2-7; a possible D gene is TRBD2 (6 bases). V lost 0 bases, J lost 6 bases, and 24 bases lay in between. Germline V gene data show CDR1 as MNHEY and CDR2 as SVGEGT. This CDR3 has 18 amino acids.

The genes are TRBV29-1 and TRBJ2-7; no definite D call. CDR3 length equals 11 residues. Trimming shortened V by 6 bases and J by 3 bases, and 9 bases separated the two germline ends. Per the germline V gene, CDR1 is SQVTM and CDR2 is ANQGSEA. The CDR3 bases are TGCAGCGTCGAGAGGAACTACGAGCAGTACTTC. Protein sequence: CSVERNYEQYF.

V gene TRBV12-5 combines with J gene TRBJ2-7, with 9 bases fitting TRBD2. The CDR3 covers 14 residues. V was clipped by 6 bases and J by 2 bases; unmatched bases: 5. Germline CDR1 LGHNT, CDR2 FRNRAP. CDR3 sequence reads: CASGRLAEAYEQYF. The CDR3 DNA reads as TGTGCTAGTGGCCGACTAGCGGAGGCCTACGAGCAGTACTTC.

The chain is built from TRBV19 and TRBJ1-2, with a tentative D call TRBD1 (6 bases). Trimming left V 4 bases short and J 5 bases short, with 14 bases between. CDR3 size: 14 residues. From germline, CDR1 is LNHDA and CDR2 SQIVND (reference sequence). The CDR3 nucleotides are TGTGCCAGTAGTAGAGTGACAGGACCTTATGGCTACACCTTC. This translates into CASSRVTGPYGYTF.

The genes are TRBV10-3 and TRBJ1-2, with D tentatively TRBD1 (5 bases). This CDR3 contains 15 residues. Germline V gene sequence: CDR1 ENHRY, CDR2 SYGVKD. The V end lost 3 bases, the J end lost 0 bases, and 11 bases lay between the germline ends. Here the CDR3 reads CAISDPQTANYGYTF. CDR3 nucleotide sequence: TGTGCCATCAGTGACCCACAGACAGCTAACTATGGCTACACCTTC.

The chain couples TRBV7-2 to TRBJ1-2; 11 nucleotides align to TRBD1. V dropped 3 bases and J dropped 8; count of bases not matched to a gene: 5. This CDR3 is 14 amino acids long. Germline loops: CDR1 SGHTA, CDR2 FQGNSA. The CDR3 nucleotides are TGTGCCAGCAGCTTCGGGACAGGGGGGGAAGGCTACACCTTC. Translation gives CASSFGTGGEGYTF.